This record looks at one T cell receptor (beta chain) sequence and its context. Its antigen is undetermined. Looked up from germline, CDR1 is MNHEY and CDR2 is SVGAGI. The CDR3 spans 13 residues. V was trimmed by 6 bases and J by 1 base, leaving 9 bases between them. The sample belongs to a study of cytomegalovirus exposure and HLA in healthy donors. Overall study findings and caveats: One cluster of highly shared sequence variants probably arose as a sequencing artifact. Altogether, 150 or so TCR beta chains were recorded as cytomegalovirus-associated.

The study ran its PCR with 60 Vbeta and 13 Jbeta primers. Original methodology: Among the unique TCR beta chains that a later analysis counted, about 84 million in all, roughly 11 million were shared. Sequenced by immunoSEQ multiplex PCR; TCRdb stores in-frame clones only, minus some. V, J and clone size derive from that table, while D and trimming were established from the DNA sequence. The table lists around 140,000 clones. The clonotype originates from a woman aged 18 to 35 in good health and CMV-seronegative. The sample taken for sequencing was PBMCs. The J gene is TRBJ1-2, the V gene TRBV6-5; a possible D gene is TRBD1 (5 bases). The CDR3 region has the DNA TGTGCCAGCAGCCCAGGGCGTAACTATGGCTACACCTTC. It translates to CASSPGRNYGYTF.